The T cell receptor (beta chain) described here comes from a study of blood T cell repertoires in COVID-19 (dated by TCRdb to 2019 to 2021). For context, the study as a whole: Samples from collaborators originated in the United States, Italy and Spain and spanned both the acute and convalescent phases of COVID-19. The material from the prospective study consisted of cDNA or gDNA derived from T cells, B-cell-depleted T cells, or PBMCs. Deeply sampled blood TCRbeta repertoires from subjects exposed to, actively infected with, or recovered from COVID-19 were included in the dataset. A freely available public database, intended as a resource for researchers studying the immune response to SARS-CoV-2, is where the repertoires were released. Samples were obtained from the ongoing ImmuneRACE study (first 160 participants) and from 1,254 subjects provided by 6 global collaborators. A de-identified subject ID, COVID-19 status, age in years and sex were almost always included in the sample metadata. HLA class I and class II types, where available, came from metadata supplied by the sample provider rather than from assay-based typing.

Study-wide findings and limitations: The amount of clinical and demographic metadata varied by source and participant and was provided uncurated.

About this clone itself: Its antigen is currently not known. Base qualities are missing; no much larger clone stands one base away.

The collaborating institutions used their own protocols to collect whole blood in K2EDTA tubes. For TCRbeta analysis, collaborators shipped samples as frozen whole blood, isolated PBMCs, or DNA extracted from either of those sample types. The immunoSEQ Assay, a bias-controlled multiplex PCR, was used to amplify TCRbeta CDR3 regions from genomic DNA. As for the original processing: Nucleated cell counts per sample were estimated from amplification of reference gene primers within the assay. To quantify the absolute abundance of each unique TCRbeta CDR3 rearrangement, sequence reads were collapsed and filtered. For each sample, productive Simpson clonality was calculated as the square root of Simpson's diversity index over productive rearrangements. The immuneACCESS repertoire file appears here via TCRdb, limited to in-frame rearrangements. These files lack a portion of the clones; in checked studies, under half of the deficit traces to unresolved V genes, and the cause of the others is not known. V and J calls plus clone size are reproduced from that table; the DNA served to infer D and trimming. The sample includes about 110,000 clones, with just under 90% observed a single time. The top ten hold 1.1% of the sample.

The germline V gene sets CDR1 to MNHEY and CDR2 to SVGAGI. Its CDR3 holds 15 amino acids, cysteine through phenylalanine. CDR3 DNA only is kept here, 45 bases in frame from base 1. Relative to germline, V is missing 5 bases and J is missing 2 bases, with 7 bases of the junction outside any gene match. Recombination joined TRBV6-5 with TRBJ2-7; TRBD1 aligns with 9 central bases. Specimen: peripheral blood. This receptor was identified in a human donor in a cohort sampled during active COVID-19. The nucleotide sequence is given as TGTGCCAGCAGTCCCAAACAGGGGGCCGCCTACGAGCAGTACTTC. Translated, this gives CASSPKQGAAYEQYF.